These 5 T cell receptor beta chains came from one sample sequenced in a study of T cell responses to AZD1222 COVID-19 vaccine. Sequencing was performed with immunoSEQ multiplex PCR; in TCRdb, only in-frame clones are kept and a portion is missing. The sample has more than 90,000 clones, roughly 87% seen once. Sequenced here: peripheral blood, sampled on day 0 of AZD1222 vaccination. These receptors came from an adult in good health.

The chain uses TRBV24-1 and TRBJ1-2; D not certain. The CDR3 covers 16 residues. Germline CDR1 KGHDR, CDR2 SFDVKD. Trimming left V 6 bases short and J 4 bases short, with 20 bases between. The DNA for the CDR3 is TGTGCCACCAGTAATCCGGAGGAGGGCTGGGGCTATGGCTACACCTTC. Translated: CATSNPEEGWGYGYTF.

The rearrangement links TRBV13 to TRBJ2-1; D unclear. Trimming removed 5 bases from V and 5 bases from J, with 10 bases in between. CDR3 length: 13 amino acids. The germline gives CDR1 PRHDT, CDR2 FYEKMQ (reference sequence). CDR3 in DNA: TGTGCCAGCAGCCCGTCCCGGGACAATGAGCAGTTCTTC. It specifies CASSPSRDNEQFF. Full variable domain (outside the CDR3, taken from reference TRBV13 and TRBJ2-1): AAGVIQSPRHLIKEKRETATLKCYPIPRHDTVYWYQQGPGQDPQFLISFYEKMQSDKGSIPDRFSAQQFSDYHSELNMSSLELGDSALYFCASSPSRDNEQFFGPGTRLTVL.

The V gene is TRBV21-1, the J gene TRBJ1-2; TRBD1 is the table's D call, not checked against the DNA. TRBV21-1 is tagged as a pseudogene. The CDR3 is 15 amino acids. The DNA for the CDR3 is TGTGCCAGCAGCAAAAGGACAGGGGAGGACTATGGCTACACCTTC. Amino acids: CASSKRTGEDYGYTF.

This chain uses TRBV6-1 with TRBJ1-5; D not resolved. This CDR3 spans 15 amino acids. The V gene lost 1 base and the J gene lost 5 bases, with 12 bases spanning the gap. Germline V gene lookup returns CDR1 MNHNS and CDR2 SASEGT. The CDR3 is CASSEGTPGDQPQHF. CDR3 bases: TGTGCCAGCAGTGAAGGGACGCCCGGGGATCAGCCCCAGCATTTT.

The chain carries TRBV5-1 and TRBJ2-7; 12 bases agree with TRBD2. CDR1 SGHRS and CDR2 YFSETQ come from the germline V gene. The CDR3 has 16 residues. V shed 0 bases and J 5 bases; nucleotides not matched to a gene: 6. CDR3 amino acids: CASSLGASGREDEQYF. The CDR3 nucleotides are TGCGCCAGCAGCTTGGGGGCTAGCGGGAGGGAGGACGAGCAGTACTTC.